The rows below give T cell receptor beta chains drawn from one sample of a study of long-term antiretroviral therapy in people with HIV. Assay used: immunoSEQ multiplex PCR; TCRdb lists only in-frame clones, some missing. Of around 16,000 clones listed, 77% were seen once; the top ten hold roughly 23%. The input for sequencing was unsorted PBMCs, taken 2.1 years after starting antiretroviral therapy. Receptor source: a man aged 40-49 years with HIV. CDR3s include the opening cysteine and the closing phenylalanine or tryptophan. A D gene is named only where the DNA matches it firmly. Only part of the rows carry a size: once, few, many, or a class if the clone is expanded.

J gene | clone size | D gene | V gene | CDR3 DNA | CDR3 protein
TRBJ2-3 | NA | NA | TRBV30 | TGTGCCTGGAGTGTTCTGGGAGATACGCAGTATTTT | CAWSVLGDTQYF
TRBJ2-3 | NA | NA | TRBV4-1 | TGCGCCAGCAGCTGGGCTCCCGATACGCAGTATTTT | CASSWAPDTQYF
TRBJ1-1 | once | NA | TRBV7-9 | TGTGCCAGCAGCTCAGGAGGCACTGAAGCTTTCTTT | CASSSGGTEAFF
TRBJ1-2 | NA | NA | TRBV7-9 | TGTGCCAGCAGCTTAGGCGGGGGGTTATATGGCTACACCTTC | CASSLGGGLYGYTF
TRBJ2-7 | NA | TRBD1 | TRBV6-5 | TGTGCCAGCAGTTACTCACACAGGGGGATGGGGTACGAGCAGTACTTC | CASSYSHRGMGYEQYF
TRBJ2-7 | NA | TRBD2 | TRBV5-1 | TGCGCCAGCAGCGCGGGACTAGCATTCGAGCAGTACTTC | CASSAGLAFEQYF
TRBJ1-1 | NA | TRBD1 | TRBV6-1 | TGTGCCAGCAGTGATAGGGGACAGGGGGGTGGAACTGAAGCTTTCTTT | CASSDRGQGGGTEAFF
TRBJ1-5 | NA | TRBD1 | TRBV30 | TGTGCCTGGAGTTCGGGACAGGGAAATCAGCCCCAGCATTTT | CAWSSGQGNQPQHF
TRBJ1-2 | few | NA | TRBV7-9 | TGTGCCAGCAGCTTTAACAGTCGAGGCTACACCTTC | CASSFNSRGYTF
TRBJ1-1 | NA | NA | TRBV30 | TGTGCCTGGACCTCGGGCACTGAAGCTTTCTTT | CAWTSGTEAFF
TRBJ1-5 | NA | TRBD1 | TRBV18 | TGTGCCAGCTCACCACAAAGGGCCGACAGGGAAAATCAGCCCCAGCATTTT | CASSPQRADRENQPQHF
TRBJ2-7 | NA | NA | TRBV10-1 | TGCGCCAGCAGTGAGTTCAGAAGCTCCTACGAGCAGTACTTC | CASSEFRSSYEQYF
TRBJ1-1 | once | NA | TRBV7-9 | TGTGCCAGCAGCCTCTCCTCCAACACTGAAGCTTTCTTT | CASSLSSNTEAFF
TRBJ2-1 | NA | TRBD1 | TRBV5-1 | TGCGCCAGCAGCTTGGATCCTACAGGGGCACGTAATGAGCAGTTCTTC | CASSLDPTGARNEQFF
TRBJ1-3 | few | NA | TRBV27 | TGTGCCAGCAGTTACACTCCTTCTGGAAACACCATATATTTT | CASSYTPSGNTIYF
TRBJ1-2 | NA | TRBD1 | TRBV5-6 | TGTGCCAGCAGCTTCCCGGGACAGGGGGCAGTAGGCTACACCTTC | CASSFPGQGAVGYTF
TRBJ2-7 | NA | NA | TRBV2 | TGTGCCAGCAGTGAAGGGAGCTCCTACGAGCAGTACTTC | CASSEGSSYEQYF
TRBJ2-7 | medium-sized | TRBD1 | TRBV19 | TGTGCCAGTAGTATCCGACAGGGGGTCTACGAGCAGTACTTC | CASSIRQGVYEQYF
TRBJ2-2 | NA | TRBD1 | TRBV6-6 | TGTGCCAGCATCCAAACAGGGGGAAAGGACGGGGAGCTGTTTTTT | CASIQTGGKDGELFF
TRBJ1-1 | NA | TRBD1 | TRBV11-2 | TGTGCCAGCAGCCGATCCTCCGGGACAGGGAATACTGAAGCTTTCTTT | CASSRSSGTGNTEAFF